The present T cell receptor (beta chain) was sequenced within a study of graft-versus-host responses after intestinal transplantation. Sequencing used immunoSEQ multiplex PCR; TCRdb keeps in-frame clones, though not all of them. The table includes fewer than 80,000 clones, 90% detected once. In regard to this clone: The antigen is not known.

The CDR3 is 14 residues long. V was clipped by 8 bases and J by 4 bases; unmatched bases: 8. Germline lookup yields CDR1 GTSNPN and CDR2 SVGIG (reference sequence). Regarding the study as a whole: GvH clones were identified in recipient marrow, with some first appearing in ileum or blood.

The V gene is TRBV30, the J gene TRBJ2-2; 9 bases match TRBD1. The TCR sequence derives from a human donor who was the organ donor for an intestinal transplant. Source: unstimulated CD8+ T cells sorted from spleen or lymph node cells, taken before transplant. As DNA, the CDR3 is TGTGCCCAAGACAGGGGGTATAGCACCGGGGAGCTGTTTTTT. It translates to CAQDRGYSTGELFF.